The clone carrying this TCR beta chain was seen many times. The CDR3 is 14 residues long. V gave up 0 bases and J gave up 4 bases, with 9 bases separating them. Germline CDR1 MNHNS, CDR2 SASEGT. This sample was taken from a study of Graves' ophthalmopathy and Graves' hyperthyroidism. Amplification targeted the TCR beta CDR3 regions, with RNA transcripts as the source material. Second-round multiplex PCR came after first-round RT-PCR with HTBI primers. In TCRdb, the multiplex PCR reads were re-called with MiXCR into one record per CDR3 protein. The table has 400,000 to 450,000 distinct CDR3 sequences, under 25% seen once.

This TCR derives from a woman younger than 35 with stable Graves' hyperthyroidism. The chain couples TRBV6-1 to TRBJ1-1; D is possibly TRBD1 (6 bases). The specimen was peripheral blood. The CDR3 DNA sequence: TGTGCCAGCAGTGAAGCGCTGGGGGCCACTGAAGCTTTCTTT. It is translated as CASSEALGATEAFF.